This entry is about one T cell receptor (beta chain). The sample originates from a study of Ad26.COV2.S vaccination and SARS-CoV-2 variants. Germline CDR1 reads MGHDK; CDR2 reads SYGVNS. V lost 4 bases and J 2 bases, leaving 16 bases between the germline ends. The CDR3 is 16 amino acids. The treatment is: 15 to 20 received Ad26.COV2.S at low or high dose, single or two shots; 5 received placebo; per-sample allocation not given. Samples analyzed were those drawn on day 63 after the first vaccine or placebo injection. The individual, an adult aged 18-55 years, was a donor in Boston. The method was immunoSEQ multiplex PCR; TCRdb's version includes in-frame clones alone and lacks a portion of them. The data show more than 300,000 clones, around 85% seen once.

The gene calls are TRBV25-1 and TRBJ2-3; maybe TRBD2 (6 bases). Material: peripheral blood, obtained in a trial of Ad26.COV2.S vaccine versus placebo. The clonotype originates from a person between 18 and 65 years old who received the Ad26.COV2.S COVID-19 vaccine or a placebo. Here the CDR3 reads CASSVVGLTYTDTQYF. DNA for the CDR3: TGTGCCAGCAGTGTTGTGGGACTGACTTACACAGATACGCAGTATTTT. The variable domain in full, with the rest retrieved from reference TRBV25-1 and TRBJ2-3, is EADIYQTPRYLVIGTGKKITLECSQTMGHDKMYWYQQDPGMELHLIHYSYGVNSTEKGDLSSESTVSRIRTEHFPLTLESARPSHTSQYLCASSVVGLTYTDTQYFGPGTRLTVL.